A single T cell receptor beta chain is shown here with its context. The CDR3 runs 15 residues. CDR1 is LNHNV and CDR2 is YYDKDF in the germline V gene (reference sequence). V trimming: 1 base; J trimming: 1 base; junction bases outside the gene matches: 3. This record belongs to a study of blood T cell repertoires in COVID-19. Generated by immunoSEQ multiplex PCR, the TCRdb table keeps only in-frame clones and is missing some. The table records 400,000 to 450,000 clones, roughly 89% of them present only once. The sample taken for sequencing was peripheral blood. This TCR derives from a man aged 18 to 30 with COVID-19, enrolled during active disease. The rearrangement links TRBV15 to TRBJ1-2; 7 bases are shared with TRBD1. Here the CDR3 reads CATSRGQGDNYGYTF. The CDR3 DNA is TGTGCCACCAGCAGAGGACAGGGAGATAACTATGGCTACACCTTC.